Below, 4 T cell receptor beta chains from the same sample are listed, as sequenced in a study of PD-1 blockade in classical Hodgkin lymphoma. Profiled with immunoSEQ multiplex PCR; TCRdb holds only in-frame clones, not every one. The sample has about 24,000 clones, roughly 77% seen once. Time point here: cycle 4 day 1 (C4D1), after around six weeks of nivolumab. All patients experienced relapse after autologous stem cell transplantation, and brentuximab vedotin exposure was variable. Specimen: peripheral blood mononuclear cells (PBMCs), collected before the fourth cycle of nivolumab. All receptors come from a human donor with classical Hodgkin lymphoma.

A single count supports this clone. The CDR3 region is CAWTLDTWGSPLHF. The CDR3, as DNA: TGTGCCTGGACGTTGGATACTTGGGGTTCACCCCTCCACTTT. This chain links TRBV30 with TRBJ1-6; D is ambiguous. The V and J ends lost 4 bases and 9 bases respectively, with 16 bases between them. CDR1 and CDR2 (germline): GTSNPN, SVGIG (reference sequence). CDR3 length: 14 amino acids.

This clone was seen more than once but under ten times. This rearrangement joins TRBV5-6 to TRBJ1-2; unclear D gene. V lost 2 bases and J lost 8, with 16 bases in between. The CDR3 spans 14 residues. CDR1 and CDR2 (germline): SGHDT, YYEEEE. This chain's CDR3 is CASSFEGPFGGYTF. CDR3 nucleotide sequence: TGTGCCAGCAGCTTCGAGGGTCCTTTCGGCGGCTACACCTTC.

This chain uses TRBV10-2 with TRBJ2-7; D may be TRBD1 (5 bases). In germline, CDR1 is WSHSY, CDR2 SAAADI. Trimming took 8 bases from V and 4 from J, leaving 21 bases between them. This CDR3 has 15 residues. CDR3 protein: CASGSGPRPPYEQYF. CDR3 in DNA: TGCGCCAGCGGATCAGGGCCCCGACCCCCTTACGAGCAGTACTTC.

This rearrangement joins TRBV27 to TRBJ2-3, with D maybe TRBD1 (5 bases). The CDR3 is 15 residues long. The germline V gene encodes CDR1 MNHEY and CDR2 SMNVEV (reference sequence). The V gene lost 5 bases and the J gene lost 2 bases, with 14 bases spanning the gap. CDR3 region: CASSHLTELTDTQYF. The CDR3 coding sequence is TGTGCCAGCAGTCACCTGACAGAGCTCACAGATACGCAGTATTTT.